A single sample gave rise to the 27 T cell receptor beta chains below, sequenced in a study of shared clonotypes between healthy human individuals. Here immunoSEQ multiplex PCR was the method, and the copy in TCRdb shows in-frame clones only, minus some. Here the sample spans about 2,200,000 clones, 85% to 95% being singletons. Naivety among CD8 cells was defined by CD45RO negativity and positive CCR7 selection, thereby excluding terminally differentiated effector memory CD45RA+ cells. Sequenced: naive CD8+ T cells from PBMCs. All receptors derive from a man aged 18 to 29 in good health. Some clones in this sample may be carry-over from other donors' samples.

This clone was recorded only once. The J gene is TRBJ2-7, the V gene TRBV28; maybe TRBD2 (5 bases). CDR1 and CDR2 from the germline V gene are MDHEN and SYDVKM. Trimming took off 6 bases at V and 2 bases at J, with 17 bases between the two ends. CDR3 length: 15 residues. Here the CDR3 reads CASSFGLVGTYEQYF. In nucleotides, the CDR3 is TGTGCCAGCAGCTTTGGACTCGTAGGAACCTACGAGCAGTACTTC.

The gene calls are TRBV27 and TRBJ2-3; D perhaps matches TRBD1 (5 bases). The CDR3 contains 17 residues. Trimming took 5 bases from V and 1 from J, leaving 19 bases between them. The germline CDR1 and CDR2 sequences are MNHEY and SMNVEV (reference sequence). The CDR3 is CASSKKGPVTRTDTQYF. DNA of the CDR3: TGTGCCAGCAGTAAAAAGGGGCCGGTTACTCGCACAGATACGCAGTATTTT.

V is TRBV10-3 and J is TRBJ2-7; 12 bases match TRBD1. The junction had 6 bases not matched to a gene; V was cut back by 3 bases and J by 6 bases. Germline V gives CDR1 ENHRY, CDR2 SYGVKD. The CDR3 has 15 residues. The CDR3 DNA reads TGTGCCATCAGTGAACCGGGACAGGGGGCGGGCGAGCAGTACTTC. Translation: CAISEPGQGAGEQYF.

Concerning this clone itself: This CDR3 is also generated by other DNA sequences in the sample. The CDR3 DNA reads as TGTGCCAGCAGCCTTGGGACCCTAGAAGCTTTCTTT. Residues: CASSLGTLEAFF. The rearrangement uses TRBV7-9 and TRBJ1-1, with a possible D match to TRBD1 (5 bases). This CDR3 has 12 residues. Looked up from germline, CDR1 is SEHNR and CDR2 is FQNEAQ (reference sequence). Trimming took 5 bases from V and 8 from J, leaving 12 bases between them.

The genes are TRBV10-1 and TRBJ2-7, with a tentative D call TRBD1 (6 bases). Germline values: CDR1 WNHNN, CDR2 SYGVQD (reference sequence). The CDR3 runs to 16 residues. V gave up 0 bases and J gave up 4 bases, with 16 bases separating them. CDR3 in amino acids: CASSESEAQGGYEQYF. The CDR3 DNA reads TGCGCCAGCAGTGAGTCCGAGGCACAGGGTGGGTACGAGCAGTACTTC.

V gene TRBV5-1 combines with J gene TRBJ2-1; perhaps D is TRBD1 or TRBD2 (6 bases each). There are 13 residues in the CDR3. V lost 9 bases to trimming and J lost 4 bases, with 14 bases between them. Germline assignment: CDR1 SGHRS and CDR2 YFSETQ. The CDR3 coding sequence is TGCGCCACCCGGGGGCGTGGATACAATGAGCAGTTCTTC. Translation gives CATRGRGYNEQFF.

The chain has TRBV2 and TRBJ2-7, with TRBD2 as a possible D gene (6 bases). Germline CDR1 SNHLY, CDR2 FYNNEI. V was clipped by 2 bases and J by 7 bases, with 21 bases between them. The CDR3 has 16 residues. The CDR3 loop reads CASSEREALGANEQYF. In nucleotides, the CDR3 is TGTGCCAGCAGTGAAAGGGAGGCCCTTGGGGCAAATGAGCAGTACTTC.

This chain links TRBV7-9 with TRBJ1-3; D is ambiguous. Trimming removed 1 base at V and 4 bases at J, with 8 bases between. CDR1 is SEHNR, CDR2 FQNEAQ, per germline (reference sequence). The CDR3 spans 14 residues. The CDR3 region is CASSLDIKGNTIYF. The CDR3 DNA follows: TGTGCCAGCAGCTTAGACATTAAAGGAAACACCATATATTTT.

This chain links TRBV10-3 with TRBJ2-7, with TRBD2 as a possible D gene (6 bases). With 6 bases removed from V and 3 bases from J, the gap between germline ends came to 9 bases. Germline CDR1 reads ENHRY; CDR2 reads SYGVKD. This CDR3 is 12 amino acids long. DNA of the CDR3: TGTGCCATCAGGAAGGAGGGCTACGAGCAGTACTTC. Translation: CAIRKEGYEQYF.

The V gene is TRBV4-2, the J gene TRBJ1-1; D is possibly TRBD1 (5 bases). This CDR3 is 15 amino acids long. V was shortened by 1 base and J by 6 bases, with 15 bases between the two germline ends. CDR1 and CDR2 from the germline V gene are LGHNA and YNFKEQ. CDR3 nucleotides: TGTGCCAGCAGCCAAGCTTTTCGAGGGGCCTCTGAAGCTTTCTTT. Its protein product is CASSQAFRGASEAFF.

The chain's CDR3 is CASSLGQQHYGYTF. The CDR3 bases are TGTGCCAGCAGCTTGGGACAGCAACACTATGGCTACACCTTC. J is TRBJ1-2 and V is TRBV5-6; D may be TRBD1 (5 bases). The germline CDR1 and CDR2 sequences are SGHDT and YYEEEE. The V end was cut by 0 bases, the J end by 3 bases, with 9 bases between. The CDR3 runs to 14 residues.

The chain carries TRBV30 and TRBJ2-1; 8 nucleotides line up with TRBD2. Germline CDR1 GTSNPN, CDR2 SVGIG (reference sequence). This CDR3 region has 16 residues. The ends lost 0 bases at V and 0 bases at J; junction bases unmatched: 4. CDR3 region: CAWSVGTRSSYNEQFF. The CDR3 DNA follows: TGTGCCTGGAGTGTGGGGACTAGGAGCTCCTACAATGAGCAGTTCTTC.

The rearrangement joins TRBV19 to TRBJ2-2; tentative D call: TRBD1 (5 bases). Germline V gene data show CDR1 as LNHDA and CDR2 as SQIVND (reference sequence). There are 14 residues in the CDR3. The ends were cut back, 3 bases at V and 6 bases at J, with 11 bases in the middle. This CDR3 reads CASSILGVPGELFF. Written as DNA, the CDR3 is TGTGCCAGTAGTATCTTAGGGGTCCCCGGGGAGCTGTTTTTT.

This clone came up once. V is TRBV9 and J is TRBJ2-7; TRBD2 agrees at 14 bases. The trim removed 3 bases at V and 4 bases at J, leaving 0 bases unmatched. Germline V gene sequence: CDR1 SGDLS, CDR2 YYNGEE. CDR3 length: 14 amino acids. CDR3 loop: CASSGTSGRYEQYF. CDR3 DNA sequence: TGTGCCAGCAGCGGGACTAGCGGGAGGTACGAGCAGTACTTC.

This clone was found once. The rearrangement links TRBV6-1 to TRBJ2-5; possible D gene TRBD1, 5 bases. Germline CDR1 MNHNS, CDR2 SASEGT. The CDR3 loop spans 16 amino acids. V lost 1 base and J lost 3, with 15 bases in between. The CDR3 reads CASSEVGRGQKETQYF. As DNA, the CDR3 is TGTGCCAGCAGTGAAGTAGGTAGGGGTCAAAAAGAGACCCAGTACTTC.

The V and J genes are TRBV5-1 and TRBJ2-5; D not resolved. The V and J ends lost 4 bases and 0 bases respectively, with 25 bases between them. CDR1 is SGHRS and CDR2 is YFSETQ in the germline V gene. The CDR3 consists of 19 residues. CDR3 region: CASSPTQAAPISNQETQYF. CDR3 coding DNA: TGCGCCAGCAGCCCTACTCAAGCAGCCCCTATATCTAACCAAGAGACCCAGTACTTC. The entire variable domain, with the rest obtained from reference TRBV5-1 and TRBJ2-5, is as follows: KAGVTQTPRYLIKTRGQQVTLSCSPISGHRSVSWYQQTPGQGLQFLFEYFSETQRNKGNFPGRFSGRQFSNSRSEMNVSTLELGDSALYLCASSPTQAAPISNQETQYFGPGTRLLVL.

The chain combines TRBV28 with TRBJ1-5, with TRBD1 matching over 8 bases. V was clipped by 5 bases and J by 4 bases; unmatched bases: 16. This CDR3 is built from 18 residues. CDR1 and CDR2 (germline): MDHEN, SYDVKM. The CDR3 sequence: CASSTPGQGFLGNQPQHF. CDR3 DNA sequence: TGTGCCAGCAGTACCCCCGGACAGGGCTTTTTGGGGAATCAGCCCCAGCATTTT.

The chain is built from TRBV5-6 and TRBJ1-3, with D perhaps TRBD1 (5 bases). Between the trimmed V and J ends, which lost 0 bases and 7 bases, there was a span of 11 bases. In germline, CDR1 is SGHDT, CDR2 YYEEEE. This CDR3 has 14 residues. For the CDR3, the DNA is TGTGCCAGCAGCTTGGCAGGGAACCCCAACACCATATATTTT. It encodes CASSLAGNPNTIYF.

The rearrangement links TRBV30 to TRBJ1-3; a weak D match, TRBD1 (5 bases). This CDR3 contains 15 residues. Germline-derived CDR1 and CDR2 are GTSNPN and SVGIG (reference sequence). The V and J ends lost 4 bases and 8 bases respectively, with 21 bases between them. The CDR3 bases are TGTGCCTGGACCACCCTCAGAGGGGCGGCCGACACCATATATTTT. It yields the protein CAWTTLRGAADTIYF. Full variable domain (missing parts from reference TRBV30 and TRBJ1-3): SQTIHQWPATLVQPVGSPLSLECTVEGTSNPNLYWYRQAAGRGLQLLFYSVGIGQISSEVPQNLSASRPQDRQFILSSKKLLLSDSGFYLCAWTTLRGAADTIYFGEGSWLTVV.

The V gene is TRBV28, the J gene TRBJ1-5, with D tentatively TRBD1 (6 bases). CDR1 and CDR2 (germline): MDHEN, SYDVKM. The CDR3 contains 14 residues. Trimming removed 5 bases from V and 4 bases from J, with 12 bases in between. CDR3 sequence reads: CASSRQAPNQPQHF. For the CDR3, the DNA is TGTGCCAGCAGTCGACAGGCCCCGAATCAGCCCCAGCATTTT.

This chain uses TRBV28 with TRBJ1-1; 7 nucleotides match TRBD1. J was trimmed by 6 bases and V by 7 bases; bases with no gene match: 8. The CDR3 is 13 residues long. Germline V CDR1 and CDR2: MDHEN, SYDVKM. The CDR3 bases are TGTGCCAGCACCCACAGGGGAGTCGCTGAAGCTTTCTTT. Protein product: CASTHRGVAEAFF.

This chain uses TRBV6-6 with TRBJ2-3; maybe TRBD1 (6 bases). V lost 6 bases, J lost 2 bases, and 15 bases lay in between. This CDR3 has 15 amino acids. Germline V gene sequence: CDR1 MNHNY, CDR2 SVGAGI (reference sequence). As DNA, the CDR3 is TGTGCCAGCAGCCTCCTTGACAGGAACACAGATACGCAGTATTTT. Translating gives CASSLLDRNTDTQYF.

This chain links TRBV9 with TRBJ2-1; D possibly corresponds to TRBD2 (5 bases). The germline V and J ends were trimmed by 6 bases and 2 bases, with 15 bases remaining between them. The CDR3 contains 15 residues. Germline CDR1 SGDLS, CDR2 YYNGEE. The CDR3 protein is CASKEVVGPYNEQFF. The CDR3 bases are TGTGCCAGCAAGGAGGTGGTCGGACCCTACAATGAGCAGTTCTTC.

The chain carries TRBV5-5 and TRBJ2-7; 13 bases line up with TRBD2. CDR3 length: 17 residues. The germline V gene encodes CDR1 SGHKS and CDR2 YYEKEE (reference sequence). The trim removed 0 bases at V and 5 bases at J, leaving 8 bases unmatched. The CDR3 sequence is CASSLDGRLAGGHEQYF. The DNA of the CDR3 is TGTGCCAGCAGCTTGGATGGACGACTAGCGGGAGGCCACGAGCAGTACTTC.

This chain links TRBV7-9 with TRBJ1-2; no definite D call. The CDR3 has 14 amino acids. Germline-derived CDR1 and CDR2 are SEHNR and FQNEAQ (reference sequence). The ends were cut back, 5 bases at V and 7 bases at J, with 17 bases in the middle. The CDR3, as DNA: TGTGCCAGCAGCCCCAGCTTATCGGATGGTGGCTACACCTTC. Protein sequence: CASSPSLSDGGYTF.

This clone was seen a single time. The rearrangement joins TRBV6-6 to TRBJ1-1; D not resolved. The CDR3 runs 12 residues. The V end was cut by 8 bases, the J end by 1 base, with 8 bases between. The germline V gene encodes CDR1 MNHNY and CDR2 SVGAGI (reference sequence). The CDR3: CASRVGNTEAFF. The CDR3 DNA sequence: TGTGCCAGCCGGGTTGGGAACACTGAAGCTTTCTTT.

The chain is built from TRBV19 and TRBJ1-2, with unresolved D. Germline V gene data show CDR1 as LNHDA and CDR2 as SQIVND (reference sequence). CDR3 size: 15 residues. Trimming shortened V by 5 bases and J by 5 bases, and 18 bases separated the two germline ends. The CDR3 loop is CASSVGPNPGYGYTF. The CDR3 DNA reads as TGTGCCAGTAGTGTAGGACCGAACCCAGGATATGGCTACACCTTC.